These T cell receptor beta chains were read from a single sample in a study of early stage breast cancer tumors. Measured with immunoSEQ multiplex PCR; TCRdb has only the in-frame clones, and not every one. The sample records roughly 57,000 clones, 80% to 95% being singletons. Sequenced: blood. The source of these receptors is a person aged 65 to 85 with breast cancer. Both conserved end residues are part of each CDR3. A D gene is named only where the DNA matches it firmly. Clone size is given for some rows only: seen once, a few or many times, or a class if the clone is expanded.

DNA	CDR3	size	D	J	V
TGTGCCAGCAGCCCCGGCCACAGGGAAAGTTCACCCCTCCACTTT	CASSPGHRESSPLHF	-	-	TRBJ1-6	TRBV7-2
TGCAGCGTTACACAGGACTCCTACAATGAGCAGTTCTTC	CSVTQDSYNEQFF	-	-	TRBJ2-1	TRBV29-1
TGTGCCAGCAGCTTGGGGCAAACCTCAAGAGGGGAAAAACTGTTTTTT	CASSLGQTSRGEKLFF	-	-	TRBJ1-4	TRBV5-6
TGTGCCAGCAGTGTATCAGGGTCCTACGAGCAGTACTTC	CASSVSGSYEQYF	once	-	TRBJ2-7	TRBV28
TGTGCCAGCAGCACCACAGTGTCTGGGGCCAACGTCCTGACTTTC	CASSTTVSGANVLTF	-	-	TRBJ2-6	TRBV5-6
TGCGCCAGCAGCCAAGTTTCCGGGACAGGGAACTATGGCTACACCTTC	CASSQVSGTGNYGYTF	-	TRBD1	TRBJ1-2	TRBV4-3
TGTGCCAGTAGTATAGCTCAGGGAAATGAAGCTTTCTTT	CASSIAQGNEAFF	-	-	TRBJ1-1	TRBV19
TGCGCCAGCAGCTCGACCGGGACAGGGGGCTACGAGCAGTACTTC	CASSSTGTGGYEQYF	-	TRBD1	TRBJ2-7	TRBV5-1
TGTGCCAGCACCTCAGGGGGAGGAGGCTCACCCCTCCACTTT	CASTSGGGGSPLHF	-	TRBD1	TRBJ1-6	TRBV28
TGTGCCAGCAGCTCGGAAGCGGGGGGGAACACAGATACGCAGTATTTT	CASSSEAGGNTDTQYF	-	TRBD2	TRBJ2-3	TRBV13
TGTGCCAGCAGCCGGGGAGGGGGGAACTATGGCTACACCTTC	CASSRGGGNYGYTF	-	-	TRBJ1-2	TRBV6-5